A single sample is the source of the 13 T cell receptor beta chains below, sequenced in a study of response to subunit inactivated influenza vaccine. TCRdb ran MiXCR on the RT-PCR reads and lists one entry per CDR3 protein. The table records about 830,000 distinct CDR3 sequences, around 18% of them present only once. Specimen: PBMCs from blood, collected 4 to 6 days after vaccination. The receptors come from a man between 50 and 59 years old who received an inactivated influenza vaccine.

This chain uses TRBV20-1 with TRBJ2-3; 10 positions match TRBD2. The CDR3 totals 16 residues. The germline V gene encodes CDR1 DFQATT and CDR2 SNEGSKA (reference sequence). After removal of 5 bases from V and 4 bases from J, the junction contained 12 bases not matched to a gene. CDR3 nucleotide sequence: TGCAGTGCTCAATTCCCGGGACTAGCGAGGGCAGATACGCAGTATTTT. Translated, it gives CSAQFPGLARADTQYF.

This clonotype has only a few counts. This sequence joins TRBV5-6 and TRBJ2-3; D is possibly TRBD1 (5 bases). Germline CDR1 reads SGHDT; CDR2 reads YYEEEE. V was clipped by 5 bases and J by 3 bases, with 13 bases between them. This CDR3 region has 14 residues. DNA of the CDR3: TGTGCCAGCAGGTTAAGGGGCAGGACAGATACGCAGTATTTT. The encoded protein is CASRLRGRTDTQYF.

The genes are TRBV20-1 and TRBJ2-1, with TRBD2 matching 8 bases. V was clipped by 1 base and J by 0 bases; unmatched bases: 8. This CDR3 has 17 residues. Germline V gives CDR1 DFQATT, CDR2 SNEGSKA (reference sequence). In DNA form, the CDR3 reads TGCAGTGCTAGAGGAAGCACTAGCGGAAACTCCTACAATGAGCAGTTCTTC. It specifies CSARGSTSGNSYNEQFF.

The chain carries TRBV10-3 and TRBJ2-7; perhaps TRBD1 as D (6 bases). The CDR3 contains 15 residues. Germline V CDR1 and CDR2: ENHRY, SYGVKD. V dropped 2 bases and J dropped 3 bases, with 14 bases sitting between them. CDR3 residues: CAISERNRAGYEQYF. The CDR3 DNA sequence: TGTGCCATCAGTGAGAGGAACAGGGCGGGCTACGAGCAGTACTTC.

This chain joins TRBV9 and TRBJ2-1; D call uncertain. Germline V gene data show CDR1 as SGDLS and CDR2 as YYNGEE. V gave up 0 bases and J gave up 10 bases, with 8 bases separating them. The CDR3 has 12 residues. The CDR3: CASSVEVGEQFF. In nucleotides, the CDR3 is TGTGCCAGCAGCGTAGAGGTCGGGGAGCAGTTCTTC.

Only a few counts were recorded for this clonotype. The chain joins TRBV7-9 to TRBJ2-1; 14 bases are a match to TRBD2. The length of the CDR3 is 16 residues. Germline trimming cut 6 bases from V and 4 bases from J; bases unmatched to any gene: 5. Germline CDR1 SEHNR, CDR2 FQNEAQ (reference sequence). CDR3 protein: CASRAGTSGSYNEQFF. The CDR3 DNA reads as TGTGCCAGCAGAGCCGGGACTAGCGGGAGTTACAATGAGCAGTTCTTC.

This clonotype was seen only a few times. The chain has TRBV4-2 and TRBJ2-7; D uncertain. The germline CDR1 and CDR2 sequences are LGHNA and YNFKEQ. Deletions cut 0 bases from V and 1 base from J, with 10 bases between. The CDR3 is 15 amino acids. The CDR3 DNA follows: TGTGCCAGCAGCCAAGATCCCACAGCTTCCTACGAGCAGTACTTC. Its translation is CASSQDPTASYEQYF.

The genes are TRBV7-9 and TRBJ2-1, with 7 nucleotides matching TRBD2. The germline gives CDR1 SEHNR, CDR2 FQNEAQ (reference sequence). V shed 5 bases, J shed 2 bases, and the junction held 9 bases outside the gene matches. The CDR3 is 16 residues long. The DNA for the CDR3 is TGTGCCAGCAGCCTCGGGACTACACCTACCTACAATGAGCAGTTCTTC. Protein: CASSLGTTPTYNEQFF.

The chain uses TRBV4-3 and TRBJ2-1; D gene uncertain. The CDR3 contains 17 residues. In germline, CDR1 is LGHNA, CDR2 YSLEER. With 1 base removed from V and 0 bases from J, the gap between germline ends came to 13 bases. The CDR3 bases are TGCGCCAGCAGCCAAGGGAGTCTCTCGAGCTCCTACAATGAGCAGTTCTTC. Protein sequence: CASSQGSLSSSYNEQFF.

The table lists this clonotype with many counts. CDR3 in DNA: TGTGCCAGCACCAGAGGGGCAGGGAAAAACATTCAGTACTTC. Amino acid sequence: CASTRGAGKNIQYF. The rearrangement joins TRBV12-3 or TRBV12-4 to TRBJ2-4; TRBD1 or TRBD2 may be the D gene (5 bases each). The V end was cut by 7 bases, the J end by 4 bases, with 14 bases between. CDR3 length equals 14 residues.

V and J are TRBV7-9 and TRBJ1-1, with TRBD1 identical over 7 bases. Germline V gives CDR1 SEHNR, CDR2 FQNEAQ (reference sequence). The CDR3 runs 15 residues. Germline trimming cut 4 bases from V and 1 base from J; bases unmatched to any gene: 6. The CDR3 region has the DNA TGTGCCAGCAGCTCTACAGGGGTAGGGAACACTGAAGCTTTCTTT. Amino acid sequence: CASSSTGVGNTEAFF.

This chain uses TRBV12-3 or TRBV12-4 with TRBJ2-1; TRBD1 matches 8 bases. The trim removed 7 bases at V and 0 bases at J, leaving 5 bases unmatched. This CDR3 is built from 15 residues. CDR3 residues: CASITGGPSYNEQFF. In DNA form, the CDR3 reads TGTGCCAGCATAACAGGGGGTCCCTCCTACAATGAGCAGTTCTTC.

The J gene is TRBJ1-3, the V gene TRBV29-1; D call uncertain. The V end was cut by 4 bases, the J end by 4 bases, with 11 bases between. Germline values: CDR1 SQVTM, CDR2 ANQGSEA. The CDR3 consists of 13 residues. Written as DNA, the CDR3 is TGCAGCGTTGGGACTGTGAACGGAAACACCATATATTTT. Translation gives CSVGTVNGNTIYF.